Shown below are 31 T cell receptor beta chains from a single sample sequenced in a study of T cell repertoires and HLA-DP antigens. This table comes from immunoSEQ multiplex PCR, and its TCRdb copy is limited to in-frame clones, with some not included. Of over 100,000 clones listed, 80% to 95% were seen once; the top ten hold 0.25% to 0.3%. Their target antigens are unknown. Sequences were obtained from CD4+ T cells from PBMCs. The source of these receptors is a woman between 18 and 29 years old in good health and CMV-seronegative.

V is TRBV14 and J is TRBJ1-3, with D uncertain. This CDR3 contains 15 residues. From germline, CDR1 is SGHDN and CDR2 FVKESK. The V end lost 1 base, the J end lost 3 bases, and 10 bases lay between the germline ends. The CDR3 reads CASSQGMKRGNTIYF. CDR3 sequence (DNA): TGTGCCAGCAGCCAAGGAATGAAGCGTGGAAACACCATATATTTT.

J is TRBJ2-7 and V is TRBV2, with 7 bases aligning to TRBD1. From germline, CDR1 is SNHLY and CDR2 FYNNEI. The V gene end was trimmed by 7 bases and the J gene end by 7 bases; junction bases not matched to a gene: 13. This CDR3 comprises 14 residues. CDR3 DNA: TGTGCCAGCAACGACCGACAGGGAGCAGGGGAGCAGTACTTC. Encoded protein: CASNDRQGAGEQYF.

The genes are TRBV5-1 and TRBJ2-7; D unclear. Trimming took off 4 bases at V and 2 bases at J, with 7 bases between the two ends. Per the germline V gene, CDR1 is SGHRS and CDR2 is YFSETQ. The CDR3 totals 12 residues. The CDR3 sequence is CASSRDTYEQYF. The CDR3 bases are TGCGCCAGCAGCCGCGATACCTACGAGCAGTACTTC.

The chain combines TRBV5-6 with TRBJ2-1; 10 bases fit TRBD1. This CDR3 is built from 16 residues. The germline CDR1 and CDR2 sequences are SGHDT and YYEEEE. J was trimmed by 4 bases and V by 1 base; bases with no gene match: 5. The CDR3 loop is CASSLLPGQGYNEQFF. Written as DNA, the CDR3 is TGTGCCAGCAGCTTGCTGCCGGGACAGGGGTACAATGAGCAGTTCTTC.

The chain recombines TRBV10-3 with TRBJ1-2, with TRBD1 identical over 8 bases. The V and J ends lost 6 bases and 9 bases, in that order; junction bases with no gene match: 15. The germline V gene encodes CDR1 ENHRY and CDR2 SYGVKD. The CDR3 runs 15 residues. CDR3 bases: TGTGCCATCAGCATCTCCCGGGACAGGTCCGGTAGCTACACCTTC. Amino acids: CAISISRDRSGSYTF.

About this clone: Other nucleotide sequences from this sample produce the same CDR3. The CDR3, as DNA: TGTGCCAGCAGTGGAGGGAGTCTGAGCACAGATACGCAGTATTTT. As protein: CASSGGSLSTDTQYF. The V gene is TRBV6-5, the J gene TRBJ2-3, with a weak D call TRBD2 (6 bases). The CDR3 is made up of 15 amino acids. Germline CDR1 MNHEY, CDR2 SVGAGI. Trimming cost V 5 bases and J 0 bases, with 12 bases left between them.

J is TRBJ2-6 and V is TRBV6-4; D is ambiguous. The ends were cut back, 6 bases at V and 0 bases at J, with 6 bases in the middle. Germline CDR1 is MRHNA and CDR2 is SNTAGT. The CDR3 spans 14 residues. The DNA for the CDR3 is TGTGCCAGCAGACAGAGCTCTGGGGCCAACGTCCTGACTTTC. Translated, it gives CASRQSSGANVLTF.

The chain joins TRBV7-8 to TRBJ2-7, with D possibly being TRBD2 (7 bases). V was clipped by 2 bases and J by 10 bases, with 24 bases between them. Per the germline V gene, CDR1 is SGHVS and CDR2 is FQNEAQ. The CDR3 consists of 16 residues. CDR3 coding DNA: TGTGCCAGCAGCTTATTGGCCCGGGAGGACAGAACCTTACAGTACGTC. Encoded protein: CASSLLAREDRTLQYV.

This chain connects TRBV18 to TRBJ2-5; TRBD1 matches at 11 bases. The length of the CDR3 is 15 residues. V shed 1 base, J shed 4 bases, and the junction held 2 bases outside the gene matches. Germline V gives CDR1 KGHSH, CDR2 LQKENI. CDR3 nucleotide sequence: TGTGCCAGCTCACCACGTGGGACAGGGGGAGAGACCCAGTACTTC. Its protein product is CASSPRGTGGETQYF.

The J gene is TRBJ1-2, the V gene TRBV7-9; D might be TRBD1 (6 bases). The CDR3 consists of 14 residues. Germline values: CDR1 SEHNR, CDR2 FQNEAQ (reference sequence). Deletions cut 11 bases from V and 0 bases from J, with 16 bases between. CDR3 DNA sequence: TGTGCCTTGGGGGGGGCAGCCGCTAACTATGGCTACACCTTC. It specifies CALGGAAANYGYTF.

V and J are TRBV27 and TRBJ2-1; 10 bases align to TRBD2. V lost 6 bases to trimming and J lost 0 bases; unmatched junction nucleotides: 14. The germline V gene has CDR1 MNHEY and CDR2 SMNVEV (reference sequence). CDR3 size: 19 residues. CDR3 sequence: CASSPRSLAGLSSYNEQFF. The DNA for the CDR3 is TGTGCCAGCAGCCCCCGGTCACTAGCGGGACTTAGCTCCTACAATGAGCAGTTCTTC.

V gene TRBV7-8 combines with J gene TRBJ2-3; the D is unclear. This CDR3 is built from 15 residues. Germline values: CDR1 SGHVS, CDR2 FQNEAQ. V was shortened by 1 base and J by 1 base, with 9 bases between the two germline ends. CDR3 in DNA: TGTGCCAGCAGCTTAGTGGTCGTTGGCACAGATACGCAGTATTTT. Its protein product is CASSLVVVGTDTQYF.

The chain links TRBV2 to TRBJ2-7; 8 bases align to TRBD2. CDR1 and CDR2 (germline): SNHLY, FYNNEI. The CDR3 is 14 residues long. Germline trimming cut 0 bases from V and 5 bases from J; bases unmatched to any gene: 3. DNA for the CDR3: TGTGCCAGCAGTGAAGCTAGCGGGATTAACGAGCAGTACTTC. This gives the protein CASSEASGINEQYF. The entire variable domain, with the rest obtained from reference TRBV2 and TRBJ2-7, is as follows: EPEVTQTPSHQVTQMGQEVILRCVPISNHLYFYWYRQILGQKVEFLVSFYNNEISEKSEIFDDQFSVERPDGSNFTLKIRSTKLEDSAMYFCASSEASGINEQYFGPGTRLTVT.

This sequence joins TRBV6-6 and TRBJ1-5; D gene unclear. CDR1 and CDR2 (germline): MNHNY, SVGAGI (reference sequence). Between the trimmed V and J ends, which lost 7 bases and 7 bases, there was a span of 11 bases. This CDR3 has 12 amino acids. CDR3 region: CASTSYGQPQHF. CDR3 sequence (DNA): TGTGCCAGCACTTCCTACGGGCAGCCCCAGCATTTT.

The chain couples TRBV7-3 to TRBJ1-1, with a weak D call TRBD1 (5 bases). The CDR3 spans 14 residues. Per the germline V gene, CDR1 is SGHTA and CDR2 is FQGTGA. V was pared by 6 bases and J by 0 bases, with 11 bases between. CDR3 in DNA: TGTGCCAGCAGTCGGAACAGGTTGAACACTGAAGCTTTCTTT. The encoded protein is CASSRNRLNTEAFF.

This chain connects TRBV5-1 to TRBJ2-3; possibly TRBD2 for D (6 bases). From germline, CDR1 is SGHRS and CDR2 YFSETQ. Trimming cost V 3 bases and J 2 bases, with 13 bases left between them. CDR3 size: 15 residues. DNA for the CDR3: TGCGCCAGCAGCTCCGGGGGTCGCCCCACAGATACGCAGTATTTT. This translates into CASSSGGRPTDTQYF. Looking up the rest from reference TRBV5-1 and TRBJ2-3 gives the full variable domain: KAGVTQTPRYLIKTRGQQVTLSCSPISGHRSVSWYQQTPGQGLQFLFEYFSETQRNKGNFPGRFSGRQFSNSRSEMNVSTLELGDSALYLCASSSGGRPTDTQYFGPGTRLTVL.

This chain connects TRBV4-1 to TRBJ2-1; D is perhaps TRBD1 or TRBD2 (5 bases each). This CDR3 has 12 residues. Germline values: CDR1 MGHRA, CDR2 YSYEKL. The V gene lost 3 bases and the J gene lost 14 bases, with 14 bases spanning the gap. The CDR3 DNA sequence: TGCGCCAGCAGCCACCTGCCGGGGCTGAAGTTCTTC. The encoded protein is CASSHLPGLKFF.

This clone was seen once. The chain uses TRBV27 and TRBJ2-5; 13 bases are a match to TRBD2. CDR1 is MNHEY, CDR2 SMNVEV, per germline (reference sequence). After removal of 8 bases from V and 5 bases from J, the junction contained 2 bases not matched to a gene. The CDR3 runs to 13 residues. This CDR3 is CASGLAGVETQYF. The CDR3 nucleotides read TGTGCCAGCGGACTAGCGGGAGTGGAGACCCAGTACTTC.

V gene TRBV7-2 combines with J gene TRBJ1-5; weak D call: TRBD1 (5 bases). Germline V lookup: CDR1 SGHTA, CDR2 FQGNSA. There are 12 residues in the CDR3. Trimming stripped 5 bases from V and 9 bases from J, with 11 bases between. CDR3 residues: CASSHPGGPQHF. The CDR3 nucleotides are TGTGCCAGCAGCCACCCCGGGGGGCCCCAGCATTTT.

The chain links TRBV15 to TRBJ2-7; TRBD1 agrees at 8 bases. Trimming cost V 4 bases and J 2 bases; bases outside gene matches: 4. This CDR3 is built from 14 residues. CDR1 is LNHNV and CDR2 is YYDKDF in the germline V gene (reference sequence). CDR3 in DNA: TGTGCCACCAGCATTGACAGGGGACCCTACGAGCAGTACGTC. It codes for CATSIDRGPYEQYV.

This clone was recorded only once. The DNA for the CDR3 is TGTGCCAGCAGGGGACAGATGAACACCGGGGAGCTGTTTTTT. Translation: CASRGQMNTGELFF. The genes are TRBV6-4 and TRBJ2-2, with TRBD1 identical over 7 bases. Germline loops: CDR1 MRHNA, CDR2 SNTAGT. V gave up 6 bases and J gave up 1 base; unmatched junction bases: 2. The CDR3 is 14 amino acids.

V is TRBV28 and J is TRBJ2-3, with D possibly matching TRBD1 (5 bases). The CDR3 has 14 residues. The V and J ends lost 5 bases and 1 base respectively, with 10 bases between them. Per germline, CDR1 MDHEN and CDR2 SYDVKM. The CDR3 nucleotides are TGTGCCAGCAGTGTCCAGGGTGGCACAGATACGCAGTATTTT. Its protein product is CASSVQGGTDTQYF.

The genes are TRBV5-4 and TRBJ2-3; the D is unclear. V lost 0 bases and J 0 bases, leaving 11 bases between the germline ends. CDR3 size: 16 residues. The germline V gene has CDR1 SGHNT and CDR2 YYREEE (reference sequence). The CDR3 DNA reads TGTGCCAGCAGCTTGGGGTACGGTTCTAGCACAGATACGCAGTATTTT. It is translated as CASSLGYGSSTDTQYF. The full variable domain, in which reference TRBV5-4 and TRBJ2-3 provide the parts outside the CDR3, is ETGVTQSPTHLIKTRGQQVTLRCSSQSGHNTVSWYQQALGQGPQFIFQYYREEENGRGNFPPRFSGLQFPNYSSELNVNALELDDSALYLCASSLGYGSSTDTQYFGPGTRLTVL.

The chain has TRBV27 and TRBJ1-1; D not resolved. V lost 6 bases and J lost 2, with 13 bases in between. This CDR3 is built from 14 residues. Germline CDR1 is MNHEY and CDR2 is SMNVEV (reference sequence). CDR3 protein: CASRTVQRNTEAFF. The CDR3 nucleotides read TGTGCCAGCAGGACGGTACAGAGAAACACTGAAGCTTTCTTT.

The V gene is TRBV11-2, the J gene TRBJ2-1, with 9 bases matching TRBD2. J gave up 3 bases and V 1 base, and 4 bases lay outside the gene matches. The length of the CDR3 is 16 residues. Germline CDR1 is SGHAT and CDR2 is FQNNGV. Written as DNA, the CDR3 is TGTGCCAGCAGCTTAGTCCGACTAGCGGTCTACAATGAGCAGTTCTTC. It is translated as CASSLVRLAVYNEQFF.

The chain couples TRBV27 to TRBJ2-3; D not certain. CDR3 size: 14 residues. Germline CDR1 MNHEY, CDR2 SMNVEV (reference sequence). The V end lost 8 bases, the J end lost 3 bases, and 15 bases lay between the germline ends. CDR3 DNA sequence: TGTGCCAGCGCCAGGTCAGACACTACAGATACGCAGTATTTT. Translating it yields CASARSDTTDTQYF.

The J gene is TRBJ2-1, the V gene TRBV5-1, with 10 bases matching TRBD2. CDR1 SGHRS and CDR2 YFSETQ come from the germline V gene. With V trimmed by 2 bases and J by 0 bases, 5 bases remained unmatched. The CDR3 length is 17 residues. In DNA, the CDR3 is TGCGCCAGCAGCTTTTTCTCTAGCGGGGGCTCCTACAATGAGCAGTTCTTC. This sequence encodes CASSFFSSGGSYNEQFF.

The chain links TRBV10-3 to TRBJ1-6; 7 bases fit TRBD1. The ends lost 7 bases at V and 2 bases at J; junction bases unmatched: 2. Germline V lookup: CDR1 ENHRY, CDR2 SYGVKD. The CDR3 is 14 amino acids. The CDR3 protein is CAITGQPYNSPLHF. The CDR3, as DNA: TGTGCCATCACGGGACAGCCCTATAATTCACCCCTCCACTTT.

The J gene is TRBJ1-2, the V gene TRBV6-5; D not resolved. The CDR3 runs to 13 residues. V was trimmed by 2 bases and J by 9 bases, leaving 13 bases between them. In germline, CDR1 is MNHEY, CDR2 SVGAGI. In nucleotides, the CDR3 is TGTGCCAGCAGTTACGGTGGGAGTTATAGCTACACCTTC. Protein product: CASSYGGSYSYTF.

The chain combines TRBV28 with TRBJ1-1, with D uncertain. Trimming took off 5 bases at V and 10 bases at J, with 8 bases between the two ends. CDR1 is MDHEN and CDR2 is SYDVKM in the germline V gene. The CDR3 sequence is 10 residues long. The CDR3 protein is CASSRKGAFF. Here the CDR3 DNA reads TGTGCCAGCAGTCGGAAGGGAGCTTTCTTT.

The genes are TRBV18 and TRBJ1-6, with 7 positions matching TRBD1. The trim removed 2 bases at V and 13 bases at J, leaving 11 bases unmatched. CDR3 size: 15 residues. The germline gives CDR1 KGHSH, CDR2 LQKENI. The CDR3 spells CASSPGLQGLGPLHF. The CDR3 DNA reads TGTGCCAGCTCACCAGGGTTACAGGGGTTGGGGCCCCTCCACTTT.